This T cell receptor beta chain came from a study of CXCR3-negative and CXCR3-positive naive CD8 T cells. General study results and limits: For naive cells, CXCR3-negative and CXCR3-positive subsets had similar TRBV-TRBJ usage; for memory cells, usage differed.

All TRB cDNA libraries came from 5' RACE performed with UMI labels. TCRdb reworked the 5' RACE reads into one entry per CDR3 protein, no DNA. Found here are over 100,000 distinct CDR3 sequences; the top ten clones hold roughly 0.3%. With respect to this clonotype: Its specificity is unknown.

This receptor was obtained from a human donor in good health. Some clones in this sample may be carry-over from other donors' samples. Sequences were obtained from naive CXCR3- CD8+ T cells from blood. As to subset: CD45RO-CCR7+CD27+CD95- naive CD8+ T cells lacking CXCR3 (TNR3-).

This chain's CDR3 is CASSLSGAGGPVEQYF. The chain joins TRBV6-1 to TRBJ2-7; absent DNA, TCRdb's TRBD2 call cannot be checked. From germline, CDR1 is MNHNS and CDR2 SASEGT. This CDR3 region has 16 residues.